This T cell receptor beta chain stems from a study of T cell changes during pregnancy in multiple sclerosis. Using immunoSEQ multiplex PCR, the repertoire was profiled, and TCRdb retains in-frame clones only, with some absent. The sample contains under 50,000 clones, approximately 90% of which appear only once. From germline, CDR1 is SGHTS and CDR2 YDEGEE. V gave up 4 bases and J gave up 11 bases, with 15 bases separating them. The CDR3 runs 12 residues. The receptor was isolated from a female donor in good health, enrolled as a control in a pregnancy study. The sequenced sample was CD4+ T cells from peripheral blood mononuclear cells, obtained in the first trimester of pregnancy. The rearrangement joins TRBV5-8 to TRBJ1-1; no clear D. CDR3 region: CASSLRHASAFF. Here the CDR3 DNA reads TGTGCCAGCAGCCTCCGACACGCTTCGGCTTTCTTT.